The TCR beta chain described here comes from a study of T cell responses to AZD1222 COVID-19 vaccine. Broader study findings: Repertoires were collected only later (after the peak T cell response had occurred). The study reported that nearly half of spike-specific TCRs target unmutated variant regions. Just six people given AZD1222 tested seropositive at baseline.

Data came from immunoSEQ multiplex PCR; TCRdb stores just in-frame clones and leaves some out. The table records about 120,000 clones, about 93% of them present only once. Trimming took 3 bases from V and 7 from J; bases not matched to a gene: 17. This CDR3 has 17 residues. Germline CDR1 MRHNA, CDR2 SNTAGT. Of note for this clone: What it recognizes is unknown.

The sequence derives from an adult who received the MenACWY meningococcal vaccine as a control. V is TRBV6-4 and J is TRBJ1-1, with 7 bases matching TRBD1. Here the sequenced sample was peripheral blood, taken 28 days after the second dose of the MenACWY control vaccine. CDR3 DNA: TGTGCCAGCAGTGAGAAATCGCGTGACAGGGATCCGATTGAAGCTTTCTTT. Encoded protein: CASSEKSRDRDPIEAFF.